This T cell receptor (beta chain) was recorded in a study of cytomegalovirus exposure and HLA in healthy donors. Researchers ran the PCR with 60 Vbeta and 13 Jbeta primers. TCRdb's table, derived via immunoSEQ multiplex PCR, lists solely in-frame clones and lacks some. This sample carries 100,000 to 150,000 clones, less than 85% of them seen once, and the ten largest clones take about 16%. This CDR3 is built from 15 residues. Germline values: CDR1 PRHDT, CDR2 FYEKMQ (reference sequence). Trimming left V 4 bases short and J 3 bases short, with 15 bases between. The rearrangement uses TRBV13 and TRBJ2-5; D might be TRBD1 (6 bases). The TCR sequence derives from a man aged 50 to 60 in good health and CMV-seropositive. Sequenced input: PBMCs. CDR3 region: CASSSRTAREETQYF. DNA of the CDR3: TGTGCCAGCAGCTCCCGGACAGCGCGGGAAGAGACCCAGTACTTC.